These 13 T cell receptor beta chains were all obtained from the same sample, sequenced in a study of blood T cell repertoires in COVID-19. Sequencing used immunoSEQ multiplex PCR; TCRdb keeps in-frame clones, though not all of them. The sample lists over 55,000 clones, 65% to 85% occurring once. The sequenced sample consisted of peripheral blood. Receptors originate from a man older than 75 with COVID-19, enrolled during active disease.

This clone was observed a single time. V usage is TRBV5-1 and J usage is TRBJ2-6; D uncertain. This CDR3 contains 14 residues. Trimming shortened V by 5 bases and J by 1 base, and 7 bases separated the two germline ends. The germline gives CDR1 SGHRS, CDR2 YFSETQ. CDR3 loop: CASSETSGANVLTF. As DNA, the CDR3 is TGCGCCAGCAGTGAAACTTCTGGGGCCAACGTCCTGACTTTC.

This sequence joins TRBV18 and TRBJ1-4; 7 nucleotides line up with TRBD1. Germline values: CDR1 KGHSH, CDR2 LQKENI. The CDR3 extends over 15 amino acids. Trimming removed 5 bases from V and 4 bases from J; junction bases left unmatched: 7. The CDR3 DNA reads TGTGCCAGCTCAACGGACCGGGACAGTAATGAAAAACTGTTTTTT. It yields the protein CASSTDRDSNEKLFF.

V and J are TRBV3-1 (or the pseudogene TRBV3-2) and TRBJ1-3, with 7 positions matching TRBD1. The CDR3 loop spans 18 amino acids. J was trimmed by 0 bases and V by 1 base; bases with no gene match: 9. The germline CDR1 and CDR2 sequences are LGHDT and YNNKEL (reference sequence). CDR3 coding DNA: TGTGCCAGCAGCCAAGGCCCGGGACAGCTCCTCTCTGGAAACACCATATATTTT. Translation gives CASSQGPGQLLSGNTIYF.

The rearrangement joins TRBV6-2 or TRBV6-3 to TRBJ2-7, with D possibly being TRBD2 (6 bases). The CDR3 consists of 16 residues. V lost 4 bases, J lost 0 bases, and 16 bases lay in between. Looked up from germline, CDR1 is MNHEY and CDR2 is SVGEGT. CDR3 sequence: CASSLPRGSSSYEQYV. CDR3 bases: TGTGCCAGCAGTTTGCCCCGGGGGTCCAGCTCCTACGAGCAGTACGTC.

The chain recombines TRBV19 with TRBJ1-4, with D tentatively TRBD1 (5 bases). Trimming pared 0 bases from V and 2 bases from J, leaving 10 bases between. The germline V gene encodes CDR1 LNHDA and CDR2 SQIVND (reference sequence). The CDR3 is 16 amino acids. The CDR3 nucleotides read TGTGCCAGTAGTATAGAGAAGGGGCGGACTAATGAAAAACTGTTTTTT. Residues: CASSIEKGRTNEKLFF.

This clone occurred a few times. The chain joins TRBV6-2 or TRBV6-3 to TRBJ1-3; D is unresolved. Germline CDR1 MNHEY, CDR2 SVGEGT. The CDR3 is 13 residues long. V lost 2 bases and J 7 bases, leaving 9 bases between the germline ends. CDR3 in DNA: TGTGCCAGCAGTTACACCGGAGTGAACACCATATATTTT. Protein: CASSYTGVNTIYF.

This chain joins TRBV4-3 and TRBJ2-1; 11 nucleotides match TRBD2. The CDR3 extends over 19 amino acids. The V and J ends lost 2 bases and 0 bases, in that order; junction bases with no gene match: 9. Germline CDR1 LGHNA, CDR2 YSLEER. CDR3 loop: CASSQWLAGGYSSYNEQFF. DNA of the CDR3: TGCGCCAGCAGCCAATGGCTAGCGGGGGGATACAGCTCCTACAATGAGCAGTTCTTC.

The CDR3 DNA is TGTGCCAGCAGCTTAAACAGGGTGGATGGCTACACCTTC. Translating gives CASSLNRVDGYTF. The chain combines TRBV7-3 with TRBJ1-2; possibly TRBD1 for D (6 bases). The germline CDR1 and CDR2 sequences are SGHTA and FQGTGA. V was trimmed by 1 base and J by 6 bases, leaving 9 bases between them. The CDR3 length is 13 residues.

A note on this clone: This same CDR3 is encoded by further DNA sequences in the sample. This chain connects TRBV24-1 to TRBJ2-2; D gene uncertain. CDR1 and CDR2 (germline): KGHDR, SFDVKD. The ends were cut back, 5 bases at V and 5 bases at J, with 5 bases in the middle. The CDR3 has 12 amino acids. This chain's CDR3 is CATSATTGELFF. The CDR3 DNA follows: TGTGCCACCAGTGCCACAACCGGGGAGCTGTTTTTT.

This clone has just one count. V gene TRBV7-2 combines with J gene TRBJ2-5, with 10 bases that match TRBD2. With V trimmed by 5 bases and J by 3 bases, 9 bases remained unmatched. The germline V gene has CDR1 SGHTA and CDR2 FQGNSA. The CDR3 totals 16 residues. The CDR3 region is CASSTSGGAVEETQYF. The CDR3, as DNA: TGTGCCAGCAGCACGAGCGGGGGGGCCGTTGAAGAGACCCAGTACTTC.

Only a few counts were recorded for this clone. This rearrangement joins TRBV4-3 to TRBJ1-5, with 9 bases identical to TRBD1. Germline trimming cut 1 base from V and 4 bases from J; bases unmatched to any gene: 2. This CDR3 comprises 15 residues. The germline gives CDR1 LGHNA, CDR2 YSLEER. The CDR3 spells CASSQGGTGNQPQHF. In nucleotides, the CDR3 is TGCGCCAGCAGCCAAGGCGGGACAGGGAATCAGCCCCAGCATTTT.

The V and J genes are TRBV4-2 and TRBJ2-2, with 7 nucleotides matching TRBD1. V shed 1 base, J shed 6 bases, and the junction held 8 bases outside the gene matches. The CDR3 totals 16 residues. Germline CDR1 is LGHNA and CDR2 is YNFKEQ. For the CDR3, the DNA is TGTGCCAGCAGCCAAGGCCGGGACAGCCGCGCCGGGGAGCTGTTTTTT. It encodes CASSQGRDSRAGELFF.

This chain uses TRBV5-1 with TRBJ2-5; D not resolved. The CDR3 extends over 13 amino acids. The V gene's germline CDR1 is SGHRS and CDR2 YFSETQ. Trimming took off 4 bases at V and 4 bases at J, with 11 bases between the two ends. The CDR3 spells CASSPITVETQYF. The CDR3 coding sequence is TGCGCCAGCAGCCCCATCACGGTAGAGACCCAGTACTTC.